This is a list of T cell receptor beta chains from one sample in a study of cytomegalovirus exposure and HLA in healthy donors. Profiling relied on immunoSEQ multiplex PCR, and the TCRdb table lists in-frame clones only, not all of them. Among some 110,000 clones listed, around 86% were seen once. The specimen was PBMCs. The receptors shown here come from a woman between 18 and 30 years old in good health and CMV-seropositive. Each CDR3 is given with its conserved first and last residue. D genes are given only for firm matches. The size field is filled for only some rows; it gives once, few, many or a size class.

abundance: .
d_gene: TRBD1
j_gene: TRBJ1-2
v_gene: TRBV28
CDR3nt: TGTGCCAGCACCCGGGGGACAGGGTTCTATGGCTACACCTTC
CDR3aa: CASTRGTGFYGYTF

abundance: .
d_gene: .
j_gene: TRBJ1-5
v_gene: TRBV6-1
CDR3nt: TGTGCCAGCGGAGGGGCCGCCTCGGGTTATCAGCCCCAGCATTTT
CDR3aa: CASGGAASGYQPQHF

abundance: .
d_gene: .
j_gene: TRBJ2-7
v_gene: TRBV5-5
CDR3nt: TGTGCCAGCAGCTTGGCGGGAGGGGGCCCCTACGAGCAGTACTTC
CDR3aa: CASSLAGGGPYEQYF

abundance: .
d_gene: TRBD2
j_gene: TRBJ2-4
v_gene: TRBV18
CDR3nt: TGTGCCAGCTCACCGGGACTAGCGGGAGGCGGAGGGACCAAAAACATTCAGTACTTC
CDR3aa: CASSPGLAGGGGTKNIQYF

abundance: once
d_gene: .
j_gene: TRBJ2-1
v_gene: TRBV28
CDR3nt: TGTGCCAGCAGTTCCAAGCTCCGGGCCGCGGGGAATGAGCAGTTCTTC
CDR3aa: CASSSKLRAAGNEQFF

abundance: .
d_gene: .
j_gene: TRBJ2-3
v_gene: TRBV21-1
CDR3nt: TGTGCCAGCAGCAAAGAACTAGCCACAGATACGCAGTATTTT
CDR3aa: CASSKELATDTQYF

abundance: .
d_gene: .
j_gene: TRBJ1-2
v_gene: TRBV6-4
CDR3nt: TGTGCCAGCAGTCGCGATGGGGGCCAGGGAGTATATGGCTACACCTTC
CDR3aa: CASSRDGGQGVYGYTF

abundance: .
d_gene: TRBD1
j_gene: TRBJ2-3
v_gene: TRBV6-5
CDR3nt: TGTGCCAGCAGCCGCAGGGGGCGAGAGGATACGCAGTATTTT
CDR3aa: CASSRRGREDTQYF

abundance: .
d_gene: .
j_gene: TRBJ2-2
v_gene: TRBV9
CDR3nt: TGTGCCAGCAGCGTACGGGCCGGGGAGCTGTTTTTT
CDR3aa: CASSVRAGELFF

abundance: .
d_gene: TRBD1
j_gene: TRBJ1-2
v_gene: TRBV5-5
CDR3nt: TGTGCCAGCCTCAATTTTGGACAGGGAAACTATGGCTACACCTTC
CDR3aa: CASLNFGQGNYGYTF

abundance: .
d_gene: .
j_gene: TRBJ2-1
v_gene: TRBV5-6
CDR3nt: TGTGCCAGCAGCTTGGTGCTAGCTTATGGTGAGCAGTTCTTC
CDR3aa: CASSLVLAYGEQFF

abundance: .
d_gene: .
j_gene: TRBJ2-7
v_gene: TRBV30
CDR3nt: TGTGCCTGGAGTGTAATTTCGTACGAGCAGTACTTC
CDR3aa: CAWSVISYEQYF

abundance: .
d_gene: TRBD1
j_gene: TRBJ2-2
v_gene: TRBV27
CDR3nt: TGTGCCAGCAGTTTGACAGGGGCCGGGGAGCTGTTTTTT
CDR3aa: CASSLTGAGELFF

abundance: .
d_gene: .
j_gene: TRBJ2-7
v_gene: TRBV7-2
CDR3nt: TGTGCCAGCAGCTTTACCCAGGGTGGGTACGAGCAGTACTTC
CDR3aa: CASSFTQGGYEQYF

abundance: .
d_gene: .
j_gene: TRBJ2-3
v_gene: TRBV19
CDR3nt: TGTGCCAGTTGGAGTCCAGATACGCAGTATTTT
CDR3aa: CASWSPDTQYF

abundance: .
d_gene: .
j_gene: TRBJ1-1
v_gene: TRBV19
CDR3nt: TGTGCCAGTAGTATTTCAGGATCGGGGGGGCAAGCTTTCTTT
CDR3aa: CASSISGSGGQAFF

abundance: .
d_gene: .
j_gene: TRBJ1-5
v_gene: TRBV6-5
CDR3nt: TGTGCCAGCAGTTACTCGAGGGGGGGTAGCAATCAGCCCCAGCATTTT
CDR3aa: CASSYSRGGSNQPQHF

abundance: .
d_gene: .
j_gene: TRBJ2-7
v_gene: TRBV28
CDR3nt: TGTGCCAGTAGTGTAAGGAACGCAGGCGAGCAGTACTTC
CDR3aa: CASSVRNAGEQYF

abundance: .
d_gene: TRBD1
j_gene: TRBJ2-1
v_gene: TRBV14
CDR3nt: TGTGCCAGCAGCCAAGATGAGGCGGGGACAGGGCGGAATGAGCAGTTCTTC
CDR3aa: CASSQDEAGTGRNEQFF

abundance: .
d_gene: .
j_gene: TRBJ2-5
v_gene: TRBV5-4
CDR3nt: TGTGCCAGCAGCACGCTGGGACACCAGTACCAAGAGACCCAGTACTTC
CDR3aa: CASSTLGHQYQETQYF

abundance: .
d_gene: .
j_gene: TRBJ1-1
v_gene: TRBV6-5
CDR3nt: TGTGCCAGCACCTTCATTGGGAGGCCTGAAGCTTTCTTT
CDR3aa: CASTFIGRPEAFF

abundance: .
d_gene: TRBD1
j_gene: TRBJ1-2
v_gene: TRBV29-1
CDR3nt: TGCAGCGTCCAAAGACAGGGCCAGATGGGGGGCTACACCTTC
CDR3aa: CSVQRQGQMGGYTF

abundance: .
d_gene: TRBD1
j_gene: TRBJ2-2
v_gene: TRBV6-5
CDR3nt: TGTGCCAGCACCCTCGACAGGGCGAACACCGGGGAGCTGTTTTTT
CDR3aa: CASTLDRANTGELFF

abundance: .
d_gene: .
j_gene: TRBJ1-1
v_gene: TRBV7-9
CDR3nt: TGTGCCAGCAGCTTCGCAGATGAAGCTTTCTTT
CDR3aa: CASSFADEAFF

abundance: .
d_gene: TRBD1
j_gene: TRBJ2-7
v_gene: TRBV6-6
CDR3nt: TGTGCCAGCAATTCACAGGGGGTCTCGTCAGGCGAGCAGTACTTC
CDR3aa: CASNSQGVSSGEQYF